The clone carrying this TCR beta chain was detected only once. The antigen is unknown. A multiplex PCR was run with 60 Vbeta primers and 13 Jbeta primers. Using immunoSEQ multiplex PCR, the repertoire was profiled, and TCRdb retains in-frame clones only, with some absent. The table has 50,000 or so clones, approximately 71% seen once. This sample was taken from a study of cytomegalovirus exposure and HLA in healthy donors. General study findings and limits: Common viral pathogens were later found to be apparently linked to several of the most significant clusters. The productive fraction for most TCR beta V segments was about 87% or about 30% in an earlier analysis.

This clonotype was sampled from a man aged 40-49 years in good health and CMV-seropositive. Source material: PBMCs.

The CDR3 is CASSNRADEQYF. CDR3 DNA sequence: TGTGCCAGCAGCAACAGGGCGGACGAGCAGTACTTC. The chain recombines TRBV7-9 with TRBJ2-7; maybe TRBD1 (6 bases). The CDR3 extends over 12 amino acids. V was clipped by 5 bases and J by 5 bases, with 10 bases between them. CDR1 and CDR2 from the germline V gene are SEHNR and FQNEAQ (reference sequence).